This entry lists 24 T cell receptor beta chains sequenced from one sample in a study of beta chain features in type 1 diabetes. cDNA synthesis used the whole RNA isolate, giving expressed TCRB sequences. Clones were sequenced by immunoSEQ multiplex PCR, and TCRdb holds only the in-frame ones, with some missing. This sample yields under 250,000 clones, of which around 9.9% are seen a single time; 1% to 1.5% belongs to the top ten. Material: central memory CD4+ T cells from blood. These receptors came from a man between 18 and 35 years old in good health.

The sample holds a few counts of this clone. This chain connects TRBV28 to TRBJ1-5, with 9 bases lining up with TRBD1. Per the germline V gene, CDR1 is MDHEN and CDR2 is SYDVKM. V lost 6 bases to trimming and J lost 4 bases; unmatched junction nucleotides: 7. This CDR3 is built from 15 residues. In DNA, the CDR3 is TGTGCCAGCAGCCGGACAGGGGCGGGGAATCAGCCCCAGCATTTT. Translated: CASSRTGAGNQPQHF.

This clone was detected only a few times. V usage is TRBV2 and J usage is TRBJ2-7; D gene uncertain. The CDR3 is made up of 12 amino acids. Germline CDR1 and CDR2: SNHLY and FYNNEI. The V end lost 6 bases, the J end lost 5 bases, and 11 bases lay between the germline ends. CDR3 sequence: CASRSPNNEQYF. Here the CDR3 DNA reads TGTGCCAGCAGATCACCGAATAACGAGCAGTACTTC.

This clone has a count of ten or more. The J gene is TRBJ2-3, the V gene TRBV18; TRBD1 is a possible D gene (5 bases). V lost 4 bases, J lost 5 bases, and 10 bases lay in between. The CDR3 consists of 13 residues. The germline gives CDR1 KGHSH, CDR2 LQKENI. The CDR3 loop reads CASSRAREDTQYF. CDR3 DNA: TGTGCCAGCTCACGGGCCAGGGAAGATACGCAGTATTTT.

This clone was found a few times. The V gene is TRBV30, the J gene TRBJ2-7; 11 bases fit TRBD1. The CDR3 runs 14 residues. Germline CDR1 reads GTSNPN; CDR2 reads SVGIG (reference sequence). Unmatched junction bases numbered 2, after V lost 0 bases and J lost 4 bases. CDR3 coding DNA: TGTGCCTGGAGTGTGGACAGGGGGCTTTACGAGCAGTACTTC. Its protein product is CAWSVDRGLYEQYF.

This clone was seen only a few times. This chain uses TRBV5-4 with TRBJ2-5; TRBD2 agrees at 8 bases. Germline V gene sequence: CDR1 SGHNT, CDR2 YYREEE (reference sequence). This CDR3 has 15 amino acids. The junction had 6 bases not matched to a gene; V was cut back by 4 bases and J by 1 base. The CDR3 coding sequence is TGTGCCAGCAGCCGAACACTAGCGGCCCAAGAGACCCAGTACTTC. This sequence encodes CASSRTLAAQETQYF.

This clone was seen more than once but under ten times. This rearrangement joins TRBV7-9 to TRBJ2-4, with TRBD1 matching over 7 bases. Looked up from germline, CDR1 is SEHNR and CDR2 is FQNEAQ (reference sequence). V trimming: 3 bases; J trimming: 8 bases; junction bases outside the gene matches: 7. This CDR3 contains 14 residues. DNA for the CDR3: TGTGCCAGCAGCTTGAGGACAGGAGGAGACATTCAGTACTTC. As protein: CASSLRTGGDIQYF.

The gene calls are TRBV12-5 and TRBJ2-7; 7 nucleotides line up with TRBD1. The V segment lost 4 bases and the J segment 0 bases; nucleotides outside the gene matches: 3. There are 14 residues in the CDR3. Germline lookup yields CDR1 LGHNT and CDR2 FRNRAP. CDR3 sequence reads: CASGSGQASYEQYF. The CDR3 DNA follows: TGTGCTAGTGGTTCCGGACAGGCCTCCTACGAGCAGTACTTC.

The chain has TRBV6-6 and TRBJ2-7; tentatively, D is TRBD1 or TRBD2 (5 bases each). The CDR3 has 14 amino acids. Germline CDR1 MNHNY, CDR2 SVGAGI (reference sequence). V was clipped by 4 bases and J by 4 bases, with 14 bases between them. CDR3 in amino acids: CASSSTGTEYEQYF. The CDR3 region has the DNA TGTGCCAGCAGTTCTACCGGGACCGAGTACGAGCAGTACTTC.

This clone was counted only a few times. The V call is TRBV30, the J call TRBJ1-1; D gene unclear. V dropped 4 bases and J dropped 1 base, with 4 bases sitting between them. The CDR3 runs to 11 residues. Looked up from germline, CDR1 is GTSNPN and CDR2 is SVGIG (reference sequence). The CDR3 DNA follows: TGTGCCTGGAACAGGAACACTGAAGCTTTCTTT. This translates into CAWNRNTEAFF.

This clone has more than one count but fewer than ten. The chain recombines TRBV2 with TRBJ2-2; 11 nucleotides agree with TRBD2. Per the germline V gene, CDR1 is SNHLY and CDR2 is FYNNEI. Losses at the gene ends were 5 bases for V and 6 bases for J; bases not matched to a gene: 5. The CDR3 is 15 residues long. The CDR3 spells CASSTGTSGPGELFF. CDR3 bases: TGTGCCAGCAGTACCGGGACTAGCGGTCCCGGGGAGCTGTTTTTT.

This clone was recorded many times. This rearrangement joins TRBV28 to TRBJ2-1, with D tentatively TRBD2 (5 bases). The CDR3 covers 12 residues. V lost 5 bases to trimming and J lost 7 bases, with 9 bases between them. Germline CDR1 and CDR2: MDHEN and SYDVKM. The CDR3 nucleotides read TGTGCCAGCAGTGCTACTAGGAATGAGCAGTTCTTC. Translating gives CASSATRNEQFF. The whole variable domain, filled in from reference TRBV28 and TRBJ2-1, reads DVKVTQSSRYLVKRTGEKVFLECVQDMDHENMFWYRQDPGLGLRLIYFSYDVKMKEKGDIPEGYSVSREKKERFSLILESASTNQTSMYLCASSATRNEQFFGPGTRLTVL.

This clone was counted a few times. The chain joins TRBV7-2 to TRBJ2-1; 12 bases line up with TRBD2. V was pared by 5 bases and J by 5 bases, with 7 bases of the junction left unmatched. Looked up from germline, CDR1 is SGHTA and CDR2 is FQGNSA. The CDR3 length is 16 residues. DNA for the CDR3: TGTGCCAGCAGCCGGACTAGCGGGACAGCTAACAATGAGCAGTTCTTC. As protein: CASSRTSGTANNEQFF.

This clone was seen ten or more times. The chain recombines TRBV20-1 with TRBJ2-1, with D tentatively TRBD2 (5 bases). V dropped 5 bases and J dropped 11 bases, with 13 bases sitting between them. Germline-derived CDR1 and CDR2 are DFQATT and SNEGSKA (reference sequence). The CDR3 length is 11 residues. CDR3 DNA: TGCAGTGCTGGAATGGGAGACAAGCAGTTCTTC. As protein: CSAGMGDKQFF.

The CDR3 is CASGSGAQQETQYF. CDR3 nucleotide sequence: TGCGCCAGCGGTTCCGGGGCACAACAAGAGACCCAGTACTTC. The chain couples TRBV5-1 to TRBJ2-5; D possibly matches TRBD1 or TRBD2 (5 bases each). CDR3 length: 14 amino acids. The germline V gene encodes CDR1 SGHRS and CDR2 YFSETQ. The V gene lost 7 bases and the J gene lost 2 bases, with 15 bases spanning the gap.

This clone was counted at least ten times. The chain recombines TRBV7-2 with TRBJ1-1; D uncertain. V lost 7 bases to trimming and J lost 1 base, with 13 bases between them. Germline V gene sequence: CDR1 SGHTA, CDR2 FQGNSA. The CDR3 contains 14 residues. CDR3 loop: CASNRLYGNTEAFF. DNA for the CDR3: TGTGCCAGCAACAGACTCTACGGGAACACTGAAGCTTTCTTT.

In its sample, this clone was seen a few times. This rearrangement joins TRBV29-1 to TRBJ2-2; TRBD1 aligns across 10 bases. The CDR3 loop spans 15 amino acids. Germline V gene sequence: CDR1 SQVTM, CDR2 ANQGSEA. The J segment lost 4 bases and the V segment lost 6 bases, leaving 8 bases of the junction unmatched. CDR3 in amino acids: CSVGTGVIGTGELFF. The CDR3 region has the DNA TGCAGCGTGGGGACAGGGGTGATAGGCACCGGGGAGCTGTTTTTT.

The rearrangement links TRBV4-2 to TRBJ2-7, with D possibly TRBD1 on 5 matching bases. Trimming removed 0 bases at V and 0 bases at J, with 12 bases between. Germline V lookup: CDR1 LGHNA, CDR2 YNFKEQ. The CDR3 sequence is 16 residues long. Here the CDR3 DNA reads TGTGCCAGCAGCCAAGATTTGCGGACAACCTCCTACGAGCAGTACTTC. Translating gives CASSQDLRTTSYEQYF.

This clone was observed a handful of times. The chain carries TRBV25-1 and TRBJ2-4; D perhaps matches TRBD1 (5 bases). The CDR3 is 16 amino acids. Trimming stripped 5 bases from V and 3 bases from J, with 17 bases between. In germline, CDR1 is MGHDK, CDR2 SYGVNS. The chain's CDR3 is CASSSQGVLGKNIQYF. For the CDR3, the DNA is TGTGCCAGCAGTTCCCAGGGTGTCTTAGGCAAAAACATTCAGTACTTC.

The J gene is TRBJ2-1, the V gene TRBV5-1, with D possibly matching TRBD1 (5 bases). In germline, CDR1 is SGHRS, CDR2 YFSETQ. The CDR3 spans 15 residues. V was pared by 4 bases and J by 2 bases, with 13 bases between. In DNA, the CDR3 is TGCGCCAGCAGCCGCCCGGCGGACACCTACAATGAGCAGTTCTTC. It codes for CASSRPADTYNEQFF.

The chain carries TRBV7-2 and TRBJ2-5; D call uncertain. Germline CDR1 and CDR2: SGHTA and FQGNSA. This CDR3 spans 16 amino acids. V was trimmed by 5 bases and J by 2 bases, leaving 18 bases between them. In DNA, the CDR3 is TGTGCCAGCAGCCCGTCCGATCTTTATTTTCAAGAGACCCAGTACTTC. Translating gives CASSPSDLYFQETQYF.

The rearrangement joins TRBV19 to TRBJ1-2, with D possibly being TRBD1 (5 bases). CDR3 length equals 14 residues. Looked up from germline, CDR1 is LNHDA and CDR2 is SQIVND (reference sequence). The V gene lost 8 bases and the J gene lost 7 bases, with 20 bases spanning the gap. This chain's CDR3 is CASGPQAGTGGYTF. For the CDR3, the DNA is TGTGCCAGTGGACCTCAGGCCGGCACAGGTGGCTACACCTTC. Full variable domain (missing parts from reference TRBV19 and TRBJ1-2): DGGITQSPKYLFRKEGQNVTLSCEQNLNHDAMYWYRQDPGQGLRLIYYSQIVNDFQKGDIAEGYSVSREKKESFPLTVTSAQKNPTAFYLCASGPQAGTGGYTFGSGTRLTVV.

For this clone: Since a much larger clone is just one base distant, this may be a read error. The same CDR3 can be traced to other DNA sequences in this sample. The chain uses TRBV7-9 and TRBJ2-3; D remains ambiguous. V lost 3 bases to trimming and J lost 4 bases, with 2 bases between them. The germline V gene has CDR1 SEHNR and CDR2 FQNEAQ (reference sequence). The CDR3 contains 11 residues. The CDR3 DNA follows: TGTGCCAGCAGCTTTGCAGATACGCAGTATTTT. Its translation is CASSFADTQYF.

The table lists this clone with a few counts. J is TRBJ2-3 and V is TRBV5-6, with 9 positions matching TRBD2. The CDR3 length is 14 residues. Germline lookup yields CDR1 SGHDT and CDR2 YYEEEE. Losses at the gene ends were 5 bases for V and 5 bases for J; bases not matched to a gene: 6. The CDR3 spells CASSLGLARDTQYF. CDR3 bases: TGTGCCAGCAGTCTAGGACTAGCGAGAGATACGCAGTATTTT.

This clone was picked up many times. The CDR3 DNA sequence: TGTGCCAGCAGCCCGCAAACGAGCTCCTACAATGAGCAGTTCTTC. Encoded protein: CASSPQTSSYNEQFF. This chain connects TRBV11-2 to TRBJ2-1, with D uncertain. The V and J ends lost 5 bases and 0 bases respectively, with 11 bases between them. The CDR3 totals 15 residues. Per the germline V gene, CDR1 is SGHAT and CDR2 is FQNNGV.